This T cell receptor (beta chain) was obtained from a study of tumor-infiltrating lymphocytes in primary liver carcinoma. The authors made TCR beta cDNA from roughly 480 ng total RNA with a constant-region primer. Libraries covering TCR beta were generated through three nested multiplex PCR rounds (using a slightly modified ARM-PCR). Rounds one and two of PCR, each of 9 to 11 cycles, were primed with TRBV1-TRBV30 forward primers and a C-beta reverse primer. TCRdb processed the multiplex PCR reads anew with MiXCR; each CDR3 protein has one entry. The sample includes 95,000 to 100,000 distinct CDR3 sequences, under 70% of them seen just once. V was pared by 3 bases and J by 4 bases, with 12 bases of the junction left unmatched. The CDR3 covers 16 residues. The study co-extracted DNA and RNA from around 20-30 mg of unsorted bulk tissue.

The J gene is TRBJ2-7, the V gene TRBV12-3 or TRBV12-4; 7 bases align to TRBD2. The sample consisted of liver tumor tissue from sampling region 2. The subset was: tumor region T2, inferior pole. The source is a woman aged 60-75 years with primary liver carcinoma and hepatitis B virus infection. CDR3 coding DNA: TGTGCCAGCAGTTTGTTCGGCGGGGGTCGAGCGTACGAGCAGTACTTC. The encoded protein is CASSLFGGGRAYEQYF.